The clone carrying this T cell receptor beta chain was recorded many times. As it was prepared, the TCRbeta library received unique molecular identifiers. MiXCR, applied by TCRdb to the PCR reads, yields one record per CDR3 protein. Of 150,000 to 200,000 distinct CDR3 sequences detected, about 15% appear once; the ten largest clones hold 13%. Per the germline V gene, CDR1 is SGHRS and CDR2 is YFSETQ. The junction had 7 bases not matched to a gene; V was cut back by 0 bases and J by 4 bases. CDR3 length: 16 amino acids. This entry comes from a study of T-cell reconstitution after alpha-beta-depleted transplantation in children.

The V gene is TRBV5-1, the J gene TRBJ2-3; 8 nucleotides line up with TRBD2. Sequences were derived from PBMCs from the stem cell graft donor, sampled from the stem cell graft. This clonotype was obtained from a human donor who donated a stem cell graft to a child with acute lymphoblastic leukemia. The CDR3 spells CASSLDPREGPDTQYF. The CDR3 DNA sequence: TGCGCCAGCAGCTTGGACCCCCGGGAGGGGCCAGATACGCAGTATTTT.